This TCR beta chain was recovered during a study of blood T cells in healthy people across ages. General study results and limits: It was found that TCR beta diversity correlated strongly with the percentage of naive T cells.

A second roughly 6 to 11 cycle PCR used barcoded and J-beta primers. TCRdb re-derived calls from the 5' RACE reads in MiXCR, one entry per CDR3 protein. This sample carries more than 1.4 million distinct CDR3 sequences, roughly 40% of them seen once, and the ten largest clones take under 8%. Notes on this clonotype: Its antigen is as yet unknown.

Ranging in age from roughly 6 to 100, the donors were healthy Caucasian individuals from Russia. Every donor contributed roughly 10 milliliters of peripheral blood by blood draw. Researchers isolated at least 7 million PBMCs per sample. The sample comprised blood. This receptor was obtained from a woman between 18 and 29 years old in good health.

The CDR3 reads CASRPGTRVLGETQYF. Here the CDR3 DNA reads TGTGCCAGCAGGCCGGGGACTAGGGTATTGGGAGAGACCCAGTACTTC. The chain links TRBV7-2 to TRBJ2-5; 8 bases agree with TRBD2. Germline-derived CDR1 and CDR2 are SGHTA and FQGNSA. This CDR3 has 16 residues. With 6 bases clipped from V and 4 bases from J, the junction kept 13 bases outside the gene matches.